This T cell receptor (beta chain) was observed in a study of shared T cell receptors in the human thymus (dated by TCRdb to the early 2020s). General notes on the study: The study examined how self-reactive, shared T-cell receptor alpha chains are generated in the human thymus.

A word on this clone: It has no known antigen specificity. Qualities for individual bases were not recorded, and no much larger clone is one base off.

Based on the germline V gene, the CDR1 and CDR2 sequences are SGHAT and FQNNGV. Trimming removed 6 bases from V and 2 bases from J, leaving 20 bases between the germline ends. The CDR3 covers 16 residues, taking in both the cysteine and the phenylalanine. The read is trimmed to its CDR3 DNA, 48 bases read in frame from base 1. Library preparation used the immunoSEQ multiplex PCR assay. Sourced from immuneACCESS, this table was stored by TCRdb with only in-frame sequences that have V and J called. A share of the clones is absent; for the studies checked, an unresolved V gene accounts for under half, and the remainder has no known explanation. Here the sample has about 400,000 clones; 95% occur a single time. The ten top clones hold about 0.02% of the sample.

Sequenced sample: thymocytes. The receptor was derived from a human donor. This chain is built from TRBV11-2 and TRBJ2-7; TRBD2 is perhaps the D gene, given 6 matching bases. The DNA is as follows: TGTGCCAGCAGAACCCACGGCGGGGAGACCCCCTACGAGCAGTACTTC. Its protein is CASRTHGGETPYEQYF. Full variable domain (CDR3 extended with the reference TRBV11-2 and TRBJ2-7 proteins): EAGVAQSPRYKIIEKRQSVAFWCNPISGHATLYWYQQILGQGPKLLIQFQNNGVVDDSQLPKDRFSAERLKGVDSTLKIQPAKLEDSAVYLCASRTHGGETPYEQYFGPGTRLTVT.